Presented here are 13 T cell receptor beta chains from one specimen sequenced in a study of blood T cell repertoires in COVID-19. Produced via immunoSEQ multiplex PCR; TCRdb's table is partial and in-frame only. The table records 250,000 to 300,000 clones, roughly nine tenths of them present only once. Source material: PBMCs or T cells enriched from blood (not recorded which). These receptors originate from a woman aged 45-65 years who had been exposed to COVID-19.

This chain connects TRBV19 to TRBJ2-2; maybe TRBD1 (5 bases). Germline-derived CDR1 and CDR2 are LNHDA and SQIVND (reference sequence). The CDR3 extends over 15 amino acids. The V and J ends lost 3 bases and 0 bases respectively, with 8 bases between them. This CDR3 is CASSIQGANTGELFF. The DNA for the CDR3 is TGTGCCAGTAGTATCCAAGGGGCGAACACCGGGGAGCTGTTTTTT. The complete variable domain, with remaining parts taken from reference TRBV19 and TRBJ2-2, reads DGGITQSPKYLFRKEGQNVTLSCEQNLNHDAMYWYRQDPGQGLRLIYYSQIVNDFQKGDIAEGYSVSREKKESFPLTVTSAQKNPTAFYLCASSIQGANTGELFFGEGSRLTVL.

The V gene is TRBV3-1 (or the pseudogene TRBV3-2), the J gene TRBJ2-3; no definite D call. The ends were cut back, 1 base at V and 5 bases at J, with 10 bases in the middle. Germline values: CDR1 LGHDT, CDR2 YNNKEL (reference sequence). The CDR3 is 14 amino acids. CDR3 nucleotides: TGTGCCAGCAGCCAAGCACCCAGAGGAGATACGCAGTATTTT. As protein: CASSQAPRGDTQYF.

The J gene is TRBJ1-5, the V gene TRBV6-6; D possibly corresponds to TRBD1 (5 bases). CDR3 length equals 14 residues. Germline-derived CDR1 and CDR2 are MNHNY and SVGAGI (reference sequence). V lost 8 bases and J lost 4, with 15 bases in between. The CDR3 sequence: CASCPAGRNQPQHF. The CDR3 DNA reads as TGTGCCAGCTGTCCCGCGGGGCGAAATCAGCCCCAGCATTTT.

The chain couples TRBV2 to TRBJ1-1; D call uncertain. Per germline, CDR1 SNHLY and CDR2 FYNNEI. Trimming pared 4 bases from V and 0 bases from J, leaving 6 bases between. CDR3 length: 13 amino acids. DNA of the CDR3: TGTGCCAGCAGTGTGCGTCTGAACACTGAAGCTTTCTTT. Translating gives CASSVRLNTEAFF.

The V and J genes are TRBV5-4 and TRBJ2-2, with D possibly matching TRBD2 (5 bases). The CDR3 length is 13 residues. Per germline, CDR1 SGHNT and CDR2 YYREEE (reference sequence). V was cut by 2 bases and J by 5 bases, with 7 bases left in between. CDR3 sequence (DNA): TGTGCCAGCAGCTTCCGGGGAACCGGGGAGCTGTTTTTT. Protein: CASSFRGTGELFF.

Here the CDR3 reads CASSYSASSGNTIYF. CDR3 sequence (DNA): TGTGCCAGCAGTTACTCGGCCAGCTCTGGAAACACCATATATTTT. The V call is TRBV6-5, the J call TRBJ1-3; D gene uncertain. Trimming shortened V by 0 bases and J by 0 bases, and 6 bases separated the two germline ends. The germline gives CDR1 MNHEY, CDR2 SVGAGI. This CDR3 is built from 15 residues.

This rearrangement joins TRBV19 to TRBJ2-4; TRBD2 agrees at 12 bases. Germline lookup yields CDR1 LNHDA and CDR2 SQIVND (reference sequence). The CDR3 length is 11 residues. V lost 6 bases, J lost 16 bases, and 4 bases stayed unmatched. CDR3 nucleotides: TGTGCCAGTAGACTAGCGGGGGGTGTTTACTTC. The encoded protein is CASRLAGGVYF.

This clone was picked up a small number of times. This chain connects TRBV19 to TRBJ1-1; D uncertain. This CDR3 spans 13 amino acids. CDR1 and CDR2 from the germline V gene are LNHDA and SQIVND (reference sequence). Trimming cost V 0 bases and J 7 bases, with 9 bases left between them. In DNA, the CDR3 is TGTGCCAGTAGTATAGAGCCCGGGTTTGAAGCTTTCTTT. Protein: CASSIEPGFEAFF.

This rearrangement joins TRBV28 to TRBJ2-5, with TRBD1 matching 9 bases. Germline trimming cut 6 bases from V and 7 bases from J; bases unmatched to any gene: 9. The germline gives CDR1 MDHEN, CDR2 SYDVKM. This CDR3 has 14 residues. CDR3 loop: CASSRTGATRTQYF. CDR3 coding DNA: TGTGCCAGCAGCAGGACAGGGGCCACTAGGACCCAGTACTTC. The full variable domain, its missing parts supplied by reference TRBV28 and TRBJ2-5, is DVKVTQSSRYLVKRTGEKVFLECVQDMDHENMFWYRQDPGLGLRLIYFSYDVKMKEKGDIPEGYSVSREKKERFSLILESASTNQTSMYLCASSRTGATRTQYFGPGTRLLVL.

The chain has TRBV5-1 and TRBJ1-4; 10 bases match TRBD1. Trimming at V came to 5 bases and at J to 8 bases, leaving 9 bases not matched to a gene. The germline V gene encodes CDR1 SGHRS and CDR2 YFSETQ. The CDR3 consists of 15 residues. CDR3 coding DNA: TGCGCCAGCAGAAAGACAGGGGGCACTGGGGAAAAACTGTTTTTT. It yields the protein CASRKTGGTGEKLFF.

The J gene is TRBJ2-3, the V gene TRBV28; 7 positions agree with TRBD1. With V trimmed by 4 bases and J by 2 bases, 12 bases remained unmatched. Germline CDR1 MDHEN, CDR2 SYDVKM. This CDR3 is built from 17 residues. The CDR3 protein is CASSSEGQTLITDTQYF. CDR3 DNA sequence: TGTGCCAGCAGTTCAGAGGGACAGACACTAATCACAGATACGCAGTATTTT.

This clone was found once. The V gene is TRBV6-6, the J gene TRBJ2-2; D perhaps matches TRBD1 (6 bases). The ends were cut back, 11 bases at V and 0 bases at J, with 7 bases in the middle. The CDR3 has 12 amino acids. Germline assignment: CDR1 MNHNY and CDR2 SVGAGI (reference sequence). The CDR3 here is CAGQTNTGELFF. CDR3 bases: TGTGCCGGACAGACGAACACCGGGGAGCTGTTTTTT.

This chain links TRBV3-1 (or the pseudogene TRBV3-2) with TRBJ1-2, with D hard to call. The V and J ends lost 1 base and 3 bases respectively, with 15 bases between them. The CDR3 consists of 16 residues. Germline CDR1 reads LGHDT; CDR2 reads YNNKEL (reference sequence). The DNA for the CDR3 is TGTGCCAGCAGCCAAGCCGCATGGGGAGGTTACTATGGCTACACCTTC. It yields the protein CASSQAAWGGYYGYTF.